Here is one T cell receptor beta chain with its context. Its antigen is still unknown. TCRdb reanalysed the RT-PCR reads using MiXCR and keeps one entry per CDR3 protein. The table has hundreds of thousands of distinct CDR3 sequences, over 11% seen once. The data are from a study of response to subunit inactivated influenza vaccine. Overall study results and limits: There was a suggestion from the authors that each seasonal influenza vaccination recruits few new T cells.

The CDR3 covers 13 residues. Per germline, CDR1 DFQATT and CDR2 SNEGSKA (reference sequence). The V gene lost 5 bases and the J gene lost 5 bases, with 16 bases spanning the gap. This specimen consisted of PBMCs from blood, obtained roughly 15 days before vaccination. This chain joins TRBV20-1 and TRBJ2-7, with D perhaps being TRBD1 or TRBD2 (6 bases each). This receptor was obtained from a man over 45 who received an inactivated influenza vaccine. The CDR3 spells CSAWEGGPNEQYF. The DNA for the CDR3 is TGCAGTGCTTGGGAAGGGGGGCCTAACGAGCAGTACTTC.